This T cell receptor beta chain comes out of a study of memory CD4+ T cells and cytomegalovirus serostatus. Study-wide points: The CMV-associated TCR signature appears largely within the CD4+ memory repertoire. Repertoires predicted CMV serostatus with median bootstrapped AUC of about 0.96.

Germline V gene lookup returns CDR1 LNHDA and CDR2 SQIVND (reference sequence). The CDR3 is 14 amino acids. Trimming pared 5 bases from V and 0 bases from J, leaving 8 bases between. Single viable CD3+CD4+CD8-CD45RO+ cells were sorted as the memory CD4+ T cells. CMV serostatus came from serum IgG against pp150, pp28, p38, p52. In the original analysis: After removing out-of-frame reads, 2,204,828 distinct TCRbeta sequences remained. Measured with immunoSEQ multiplex PCR; TCRdb has only the in-frame clones, and not every one. V and J calls and clone size are those listed in that table; D and trimming were worked out from the DNA. The repertoire holds about 61,000 clones, with 75% to 90% as singletons. With respect to this clone: Its antigen is not identified.

Source material: memory CD4+ T cells from blood. The chain recombines TRBV19 with TRBJ1-3, with D unresolved. This TCR came from an adult in good health and CMV-seronegative. The CDR3 nucleotides read TGTGCCAGTAGTGGGCTGCTCTCTGGAAACACCATATATTTT. It codes for CASSGLLSGNTIYF.